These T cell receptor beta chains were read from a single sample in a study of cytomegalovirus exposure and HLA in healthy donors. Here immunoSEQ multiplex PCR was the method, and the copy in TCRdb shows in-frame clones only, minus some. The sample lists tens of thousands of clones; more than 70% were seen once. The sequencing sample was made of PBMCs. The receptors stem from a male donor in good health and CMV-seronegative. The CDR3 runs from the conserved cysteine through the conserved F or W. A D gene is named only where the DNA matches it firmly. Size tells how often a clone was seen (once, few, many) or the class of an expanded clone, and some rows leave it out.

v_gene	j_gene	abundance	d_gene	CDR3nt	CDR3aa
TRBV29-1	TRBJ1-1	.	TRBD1	TGCAGCGCCCAGACAGGGGGGGACACTGAAGCTTTCTTT	CSAQTGGDTEAFF
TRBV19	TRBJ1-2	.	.	TGTGCCAGTAGCGCAAGGGACATCTATGGCTACACCTTC	CASSARDIYGYTF
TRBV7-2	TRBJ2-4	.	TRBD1	TGTGCCAGCAGCCCCGTCACGGCAGGGGGAAACATTCAGTACTTC	CASSPVTAGGNIQYF
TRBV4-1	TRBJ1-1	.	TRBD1	TGCGCCAGCAGTCTAGAACCCAGGACAGGGGGCAAGAACACTGAAGCTTTCTTT	CASSLEPRTGGKNTEAFF
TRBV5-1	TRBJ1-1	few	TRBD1	TGCGCCAGCAGCGAGTTACCACAGGGGGCAAGGGGGACTGAAGCTTTCTTT	CASSELPQGARGTEAFF
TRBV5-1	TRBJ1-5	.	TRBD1	TGCGCCAGCAGCCCCGAACCGACAGGGGATAGCAATCAGCCCCAGCATTTT	CASSPEPTGDSNQPQHF
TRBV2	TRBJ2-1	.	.	TGTGCCAGCCATTCTAGTACCTCTGAACTGTACAATGAGCAGTTCTTC	CASHSSTSELYNEQFF
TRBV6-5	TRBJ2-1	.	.	TGTGCCAGCAGCTCCACCCTATACAATGAGCAGTTCTTC	CASSSTLYNEQFF
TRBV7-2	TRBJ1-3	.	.	TGTGCCAGCAGCCAAGGGGGGGACTCTGGAAACACCATATATTTT	CASSQGGDSGNTIYF
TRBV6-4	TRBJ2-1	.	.	TGTGCCAGCAGCTCCACCCGGTCGGGTGAGCAGTTCTTC	CASSSTRSGEQFF
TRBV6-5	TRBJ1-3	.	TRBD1	TGTGCCAGCAGTTACAGGGGGCATTCTGGAAACACCATATATTTT	CASSYRGHSGNTIYF
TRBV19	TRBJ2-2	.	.	TGTGCCAGCCGCGGATCCCGGACCGGGGAGCTGTTTTTT	CASRGSRTGELFF
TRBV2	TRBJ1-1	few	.	TGTGCCAGCAGTTCCCGTAGGAACACTGAAGCTTTCTTT	CASSSRRNTEAFF
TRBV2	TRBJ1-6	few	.	TGTGCCAGCAGTGAAATCCGGGATTCACCCCTCCACTTT	CASSEIRDSPLHF
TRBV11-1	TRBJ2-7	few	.	TGTGCCAGCAGCTTAGGAGGGGGCGAGCAGTACTTC	CASSLGGGEQYF
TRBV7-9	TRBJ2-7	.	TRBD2	TGTGCCAGCAGCTTAGAGCGGGGGGGTACCGGCTACGAGCAGTACTTC	CASSLERGGTGYEQYF
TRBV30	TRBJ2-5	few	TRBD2	TGTGCCGTAAACGTAGCGGGGGGGCAAGAGACCCAGTACTTC	CAVNVAGGQETQYF
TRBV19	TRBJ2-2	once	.	TGTGCCAGTGCAGGACAGATAAACACCGGGGAGCTGTTTTTT	CASAGQINTGELFF
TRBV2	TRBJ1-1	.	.	TGTGCCAGCAGTGAAGGGAGGGCGAACACTGAAGCTTTCTTT	CASSEGRANTEAFF
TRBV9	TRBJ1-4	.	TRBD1	TGTGCCAGCAGCCGGACAGGGGGCGAGAGAGGAAAACTGTTTTTT	CASSRTGGERGKLFF
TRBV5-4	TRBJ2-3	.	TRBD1	TGTGCCAGCAGCCACGGGACAGGGGCAGATACGCAGTATTTT	CASSHGTGADTQYF
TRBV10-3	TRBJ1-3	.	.	TGTGCCATCAGTGAAGACGCTAGCTCTGGAAACACCATATATTTT	CAISEDASSGNTIYF
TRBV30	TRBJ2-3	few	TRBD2	TGTGCCTGGAGTATCCTAGCGGGGGGAGGCGCAAAAGATACGCAGTATTTT	CAWSILAGGGAKDTQYF
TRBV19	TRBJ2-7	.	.	TGTGCCAGTAGCCCTTCGGGGTTATACTCCTACGAGCAGTACTTC	CASSPSGLYSYEQYF
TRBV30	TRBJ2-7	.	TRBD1	TGTGCCTGGAGACCGGACAGGAAACGGTCAGACTACGAGCAGTACTTC	CAWRPDRKRSDYEQYF
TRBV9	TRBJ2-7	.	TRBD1	TGTGCCAGCAGCGTAGCGGGACAGGGTACCTACGAGCAGTACTTC	CASSVAGQGTYEQYF
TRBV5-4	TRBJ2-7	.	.	TGTGCCAGCAGCCTGGGTCCTAGCGAAGTCTACGAGCAGTACTTC	CASSLGPSEVYEQYF
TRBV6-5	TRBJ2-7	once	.	TGTGCCAGCAGGAGGGACAACTCCTACGAGCAGTACTTC	CASRRDNSYEQYF
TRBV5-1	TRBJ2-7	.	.	TGCGCCAGCAGCTTGGAGAGGGCCGGCTACGAGCAGTACTTC	CASSLERAGYEQYF
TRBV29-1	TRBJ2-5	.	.	TGCAGCGCTACAGGGAAGGGCGGGGAGACCCAGTACTTC	CSATGKGGETQYF
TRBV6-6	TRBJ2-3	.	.	TGTGCCAGCAATAGCGCAGATACGCAGTATTTT	CASNSADTQYF